This record covers a single T cell receptor beta chain. Trimming left V 5 bases short and J 7 bases short, with 20 bases between. The CDR3 is made up of 15 amino acids. CDR1 is LNHDA, CDR2 SQIVND, per germline (reference sequence). This sample was taken from a study of blood T cell repertoires in COVID-19. Everyone who took part was roughly 18 to 89 years old, and they came from fewer than 25 US areas. Self-reported history from a screening survey and questionnaire set each donor's cohort. Recovered participants had two consecutive negative NP/OP PCR tests, healthcare professional clearance, or symptom resolution. Per the original methods: Counts of nucleated cells, estimated from reference gene primer amplification, were obtained. The protocol was immunoSEQ multiplex PCR, while the TCRdb copy is restricted to in-frame clones and leaves out a portion. V and J calls and clone size follow that table, whereas D and trimming were derived from the DNA. The table includes roughly 500,000 clones, less than 90% detected once.

Source material: PBMCs or T cells enriched from blood (not recorded which). This receptor was identified in a woman aged 55-75 years who had recovered from COVID-19. J is TRBJ1-2 and V is TRBV19, with D tentatively TRBD1 (5 bases). The DNA of the CDR3 is TGTGCCAGTAGTCCTTCGGGACTTTCTTCGGCTGGCTACACCTTC. Protein sequence: CASSPSGLSSAGYTF. Full variable domain (outside the CDR3, taken from reference TRBV19 and TRBJ1-2): DGGITQSPKYLFRKEGQNVTLSCEQNLNHDAMYWYRQDPGQGLRLIYYSQIVNDFQKGDIAEGYSVSREKKESFPLTVTSAQKNPTAFYLCASSPSGLSSAGYTFGSGTRLTVV.